The rows below give T cell receptor beta chains drawn from one sample of a study of cytomegalovirus exposure and HLA in healthy donors. Libraries were prepared by immunoSEQ multiplex PCR; TCRdb keeps only in-frame clonotypes and omits some of them. The sample holds 50,000 to 55,000 clones. Sample: PBMCs. These receptors were obtained from a woman aged 60-75 years in good health and CMV-seropositive. Each CDR3 is given with its conserved first and last residue. Each record gives: CDR3 length, D gene, J gene, V gene, CDR3 protein. D genes are given only for firm matches.

14	TRBD1	TRBJ1-2	TRBV4-1	CASSPWDRAYGYTF
15	TRBD1	TRBJ1-2	TRBV28	CASTVEDRGAGGYTF
14	NA	TRBJ1-1	TRBV11-3	CASSLMGGRAEAFF
15	TRBD1	TRBJ1-5	TRBV15	CATRGRGTSNQPQHF
21	NA	TRBJ2-7	TRBV18	CASSPPVGGTGQGRAKREQYF
14	TRBD2	TRBJ2-4	TRBV5-4	CASSFGGARNIQYF
14	TRBD1	TRBJ2-7	TRBV27	CASSLARGPYEQYF
15	NA	TRBJ2-3	TRBV7-2	CASSPSRGSTDTQYF
16	NA	TRBJ1-1	TRBV19	CASKFGEGGVNTEAFF
15	NA	TRBJ2-1	TRBV18	CASSPLGVYYNEQFF
15	TRBD1	TRBJ2-7	TRBV18	CASSPLGQGGYEQYF